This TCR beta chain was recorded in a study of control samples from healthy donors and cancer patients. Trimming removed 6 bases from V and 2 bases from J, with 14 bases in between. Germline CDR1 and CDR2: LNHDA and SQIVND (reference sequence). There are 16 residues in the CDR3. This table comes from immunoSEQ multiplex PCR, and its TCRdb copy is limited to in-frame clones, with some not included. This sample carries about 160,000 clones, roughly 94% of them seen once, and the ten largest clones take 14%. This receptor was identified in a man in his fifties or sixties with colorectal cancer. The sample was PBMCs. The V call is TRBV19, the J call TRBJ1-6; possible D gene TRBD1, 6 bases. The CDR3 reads CASSKDQGTYNSPLHF. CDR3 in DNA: TGTGCCAGTAGCAAGGACCAGGGGACCTATAATTCACCCCTCCACTTT. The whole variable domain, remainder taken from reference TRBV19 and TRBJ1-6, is DGGITQSPKYLFRKEGQNVTLSCEQNLNHDAMYWYRQDPGQGLRLIYYSQIVNDFQKGDIAEGYSVSREKKESFPLTVTSAQKNPTAFYLCASSKDQGTYNSPLHFGNGTRLTVT.